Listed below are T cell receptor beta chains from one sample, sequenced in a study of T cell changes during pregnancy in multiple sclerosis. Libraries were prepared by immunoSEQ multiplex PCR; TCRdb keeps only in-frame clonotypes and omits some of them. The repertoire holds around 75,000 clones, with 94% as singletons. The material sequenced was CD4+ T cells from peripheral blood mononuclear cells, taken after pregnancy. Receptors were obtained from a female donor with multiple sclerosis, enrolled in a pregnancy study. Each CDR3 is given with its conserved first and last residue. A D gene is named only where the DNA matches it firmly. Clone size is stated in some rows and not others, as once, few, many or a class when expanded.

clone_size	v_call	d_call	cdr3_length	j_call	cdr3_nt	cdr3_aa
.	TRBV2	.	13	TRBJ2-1	TGTGCCAGCACTGGAGTTCCCCACAATGAGCAGTTCTTC	CASTGVPHNEQFF
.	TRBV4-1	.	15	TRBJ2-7	TGCGCCAGCAGCCCGAGACAGGACAACCCCTACAAGCAGTACTTC	CASSPRQDNPYKQYF
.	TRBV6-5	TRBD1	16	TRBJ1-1	TGTGCCAGCAGTTCCGGGACAGGGCGTGGTTGGACTGAAGCTTTCTTT	CASSSGTGRGWTEAFF
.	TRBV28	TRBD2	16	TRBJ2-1	TGTGCCAGCAGTCCTGCCTACGGGACTAACTACAATGAGCAGTTCTTC	CASSPAYGTNYNEQFF
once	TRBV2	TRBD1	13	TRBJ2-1	TGTGCCCTCAGGGACAGGGGAACGGATGAGCAGTTCTTC	CALRDRGTDEQFF
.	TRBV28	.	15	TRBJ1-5	TGTGCCAGCAGTTTTAGCAGGGCACTCAGTCAGCCCCAGCATTTT	CASSFSRALSQPQHF
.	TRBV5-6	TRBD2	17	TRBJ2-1	TGTGCCAGCAGCTTACCCATAAGAGGGAGGGCCTACAATGAGCAGTTCTTC	CASSLPIRGRAYNEQFF
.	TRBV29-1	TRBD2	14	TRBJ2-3	TGCAGCGCAACGGCGGGGGAGGGCACAGATACGCAGTATTTT	CSATAGEGTDTQYF
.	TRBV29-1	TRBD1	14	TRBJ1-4	TGCAGCGTCGGCACAGGGGGAGGGAATGAAAAACTGTTTTTT	CSVGTGGGNEKLFF
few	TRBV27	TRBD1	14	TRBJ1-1	TGTGCCACCCAAGTGGGACAGGTCGCGACTGAAGCTTTCTTT	CATQVGQVATEAFF
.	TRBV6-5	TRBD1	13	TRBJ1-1	TGTGCCAGCAGACAGGGGGCGTCGGTTGAAGCTTTCTTT	CASRQGASVEAFF
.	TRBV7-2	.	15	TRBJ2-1	TGTGCCAGCAGCTTAGATAGACATACGACCAATGAGCAGTTCTTC	CASSLDRHTTNEQFF
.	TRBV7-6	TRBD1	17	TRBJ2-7	TGTGCCAGCAGCCAAGCCGGGTGGACAGGGCAGATCTACGAGCAGTACTTC	CASSQAGWTGQIYEQYF
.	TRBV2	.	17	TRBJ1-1	TGTGCCAGCAGGAAACTGTCGGGGTCACTCATGAACACTGAAGCTTTCTTT	CASRKLSGSLMNTEAFF
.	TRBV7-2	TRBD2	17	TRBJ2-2	TGTGCCAGCAGCTTAGGAGTGGGTCTAGCGGGAACCGGGGAGCTGTTTTTT	CASSLGVGLAGTGELFF
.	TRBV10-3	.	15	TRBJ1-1	TGTGCCATCAATAAGGAACAGGGCCGGAACACTGAAGCTTTCTTT	CAINKEQGRNTEAFF
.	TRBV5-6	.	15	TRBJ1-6	TGTGCCAGCAGCTTGGTACAGTCCTATAATTCACCCCTCCACTTT	CASSLVQSYNSPLHF
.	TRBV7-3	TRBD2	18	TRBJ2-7	TGTGCCAGCAGCCTCTTAGCGGGGCCACTCCCCGGGCCCTACGAGCAGTACTTC	CASSLLAGPLPGPYEQYF
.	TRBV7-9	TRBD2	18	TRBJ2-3	TGTGCCAGCAGCCTAAGACTAGCGGGAGAGATACGTACAGATACGCAGTATTTT	CASSLRLAGEIRTDTQYF
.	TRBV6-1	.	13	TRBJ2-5	TGTGCCAGCAGTGGCAGGAGGTGGGAGACCCAGTACTTC	CASSGRRWETQYF
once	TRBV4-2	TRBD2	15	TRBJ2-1	TGTGCCAGCAGCCGGGGAGACGCCGGGAGGGGTGAGCAGTTCTTC	CASSRGDAGRGEQFF
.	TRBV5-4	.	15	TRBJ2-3	TGTGCCAGCAGCTTGTCCCGGGACTCCACAGATACGCAGTATTTT	CASSLSRDSTDTQYF
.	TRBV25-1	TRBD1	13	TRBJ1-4	TGTGCCAGCGGATTGACAGGGGGCGGTGTACTGTTTTTT	CASGLTGGGVLFF
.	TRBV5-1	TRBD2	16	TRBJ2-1	TGCGCCAGCAGCTTGGCCGGGACTAGCGGATACAATGAGCAGTTCTTC	CASSLAGTSGYNEQFF
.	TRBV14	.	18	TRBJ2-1	TGTGCCAGCAGCCAAGAAAGGGACTCCAGGACGCTTTACAATGAGCAGTTCTTC	CASSQERDSRTLYNEQFF
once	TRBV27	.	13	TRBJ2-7	TGTGCCAGCAGTACGACAGTTTTGTACGAGCAGTACTTC	CASSTTVLYEQYF
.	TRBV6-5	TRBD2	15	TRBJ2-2	TGTGCCAGCATGTTACTAGCGGCCAACACCGGGGAGCTGTTTTTT	CASMLLAANTGELFF
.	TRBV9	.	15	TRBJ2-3	TGTGCCAGCAGCGTGGACGGACTACCCACAGATACGCAGTATTTT	CASSVDGLPTDTQYF
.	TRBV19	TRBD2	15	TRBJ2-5	TGTGCCAGTAGTATCCAGCGGGAGGCCGGTGAGACCCAGTACTTC	CASSIQREAGETQYF
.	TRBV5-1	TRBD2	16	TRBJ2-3	TGCGCCAGCAGCTTCATAAATGGACTAGCGACAGATACGCAGTATTTT	CASSFINGLATDTQYF
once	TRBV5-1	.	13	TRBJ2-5	TGCGCCAGCAGCCCGGGGTTTCAAGAGACCCAGTACTTC	CASSPGFQETQYF
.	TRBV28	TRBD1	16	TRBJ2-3	TGTGCCAGCTATAGTCGGACAGGGGCTAGCACAGATACGCAGTATTTT	CASYSRTGASTDTQYF
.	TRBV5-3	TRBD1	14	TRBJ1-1	TGTGCCAGAAGCTCCCGACAGGGGATAACTGAAGCTTTCTTT	CARSSRQGITEAFF
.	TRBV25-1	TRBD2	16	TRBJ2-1	TGTGCCAGCAGTGACCCATCGACTAGCGGGACAGGGGAGCAGTTCTTC	CASSDPSTSGTGEQFF
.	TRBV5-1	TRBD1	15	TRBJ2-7	TGCGCCAGCAGAATAGGGGGCACGAGCTCCTACGAGCAGTACTTC	CASRIGGTSSYEQYF
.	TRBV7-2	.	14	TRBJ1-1	TGTGCCAGCAGCTTATGGGCAGGGAGGACTGAAGCTTTCTTT	CASSLWAGRTEAFF
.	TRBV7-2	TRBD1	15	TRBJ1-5	TGTGCCAGCAGCCCCCGACAGGGTAGCAATCAGCCCCAGCATTTT	CASSPRQGSNQPQHF
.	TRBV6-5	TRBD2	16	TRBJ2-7	TGTGCCAGCAGTTACTCGAACAGCGGGGGTTCCTACGAGCAGTACTTC	CASSYSNSGGSYEQYF
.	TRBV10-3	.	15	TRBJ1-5	TGTGCCATCAGTGAGTCACGTCCGAGAAATCAGCCCCAGCATTTT	CAISESRPRNQPQHF
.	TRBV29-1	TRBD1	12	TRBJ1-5	TGCAGCGTCGGACAGGGGAATCAGCCCCAGCATTTT	CSVGQGNQPQHF
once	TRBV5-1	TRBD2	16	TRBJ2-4	TGCGCCAGCAGCTTGGGTAGCGGGAGGGCCGAAAACATTCAGTACTTC	CASSLGSGRAENIQYF
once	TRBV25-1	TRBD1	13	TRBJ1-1	TGTGCCAGCAATCCAACAGGGGGTACTGAAGCTTTCTTT	CASNPTGGTEAFF
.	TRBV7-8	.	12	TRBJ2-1	TGTGCCAGCAGCCTCATAGGGAGTGAGCAGTTCTTC	CASSLIGSEQFF
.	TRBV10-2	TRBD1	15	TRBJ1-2	TGCGCCAGCAGTGACCCCCGGGACAGCGGCTATGGCTACACCTTC	CASSDPRDSGYGYTF
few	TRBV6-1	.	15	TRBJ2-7	TGTGCCAGCAGTGAAGGTCAGGGAGGAACCTACGAGCAGTACTTC	CASSEGQGGTYEQYF
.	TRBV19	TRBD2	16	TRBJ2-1	TGTGCCAGTAGTACCAGGCTAGCGGGAGGGGGTCGTGAGCAGTTCTTC	CASSTRLAGGGREQFF
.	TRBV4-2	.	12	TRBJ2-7	TGTGCCAGCAGCCAAGGGCAGTACGAGCAGTACTTC	CASSQGQYEQYF
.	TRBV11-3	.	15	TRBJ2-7	TGTGCCAGCAGCTTAGGGCGGGTGCCGCCCTACGAGCAGTACTTC	CASSLGRVPPYEQYF
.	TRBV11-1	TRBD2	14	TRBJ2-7	TGTGCCAGCAGTCAGACTAGCGGGCCATACGAGCAGTACTTC	CASSQTSGPYEQYF
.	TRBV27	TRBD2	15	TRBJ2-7	TGTGCCAGCCGTGGACTAGCGGGCGGTAGAAACGAGCAGTACTTC	CASRGLAGGRNEQYF
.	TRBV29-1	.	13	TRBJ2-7	TGCAGCGTTCGAGGTGGCAGTAACTACGAGCAGTACTTC	CSVRGGSNYEQYF
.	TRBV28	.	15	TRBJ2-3	TGTGCCAGCAGTCCCCCGGTGGCGGAGTCAGATACGCAGTATTTT	CASSPPVAESDTQYF
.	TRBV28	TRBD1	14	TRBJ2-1	TGTGCCAGCAGTAACAGGGGAAGACACGATGAGCAGTTCTTC	CASSNRGRHDEQFF
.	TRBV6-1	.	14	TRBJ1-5	TGTGCCAGCAGTGAAGCAGCGAGCAATCAGCCCCAGCATTTT	CASSEAASNQPQHF
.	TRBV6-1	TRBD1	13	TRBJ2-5	TGTGCCAGCAGTAGGGGACAGTCGGAGACCCAGTACTTC	CASSRGQSETQYF